The 18 T cell receptor beta chains reported below all come from one sample, sequenced in a study of vaccination and CD4 T cells after COVID-19. Time point: late sampling 161 to 241 days after vaccination in a few convalescent patients. As to treatment: roughly 10-day PBMC culture with coronavirus spike peptide pools or control peptides (ViraFEST assay). For these receptors, no antigen is known. Cultured CD4+ T cells had their DNA profiled by the Oncomine TCR Beta short-read assay. TCRdb itself ran the PCR reads through MiXCR, one entry per CDR3 protein. The data hold 20,000 to 30,000 distinct CDR3 sequences, with 35% to 55% observed a single time. The sequencing here drew on CD4+ T cells from blood, cultured in vitro, taken about 7 months after SARS-CoV-2 vaccination. These receptors originate from a human donor who had recovered from COVID-19.

The genes are TRBV11-2 and TRBJ2-1; D remains ambiguous. V gave up 7 bases and J gave up 12 bases, with 13 bases separating them. Per germline, CDR1 SGHAT and CDR2 FQNNGV. CDR3 length: 11 residues. The CDR3 nucleotides are TGTGCCAGCACCTCAAGGGAAGCGCAGTTCTTC. This sequence encodes CASTSREAQFF.

In its sample, this clonotype was seen a few times. The chain carries TRBV20-1 and TRBJ2-5; 15 bases agree with TRBD2. V dropped 4 bases and J dropped 4; count of bases not matched to a gene: 10. Germline lookup yields CDR1 DFQATT and CDR2 SNEGSKA (reference sequence). The CDR3 sequence is 17 residues long. CDR3 DNA: TGCAGTGCTACCAAGAGCACGGGACTAGCGGGAGGAGAGACCCAGTACTTC. Its translation is CSATKSTGLAGGETQYF.

The chain carries TRBV2 and TRBJ2-5; D gene ambiguous. Germline V gene lookup returns CDR1 SNHLY and CDR2 FYNNEI. Between the trimmed V and J ends, which lost 8 bases and 5 bases, there was a span of 15 bases. There are 13 residues in the CDR3. CDR3 loop: CASGLGGVETQYF. DNA for the CDR3: TGTGCCAGCGGATTGGGTGGTGTGGAGACCCAGTACTTC.

The chain combines TRBV7-3 with TRBJ2-5; D might be TRBD2 (7 bases). This CDR3 region has 15 residues. V lost 5 bases to trimming and J lost 5 bases, with 18 bases between them. Germline assignment: CDR1 SGHTA and CDR2 FQGTGA. The CDR3, as DNA: TGTGCCAGCAGCAAAGGGGGGGGCGAATGGGAGACCCAGTACTTC. Translated, it gives CASSKGGGEWETQYF.

The chain combines TRBV15 with TRBJ2-1; possibly TRBD1 or TRBD2 for D (5 bases each). Germline loops: CDR1 LNHNV, CDR2 YYDKDF (reference sequence). Trimming took off 2 bases at V and 0 bases at J, with 8 bases between the two ends. The CDR3 consists of 15 residues. The CDR3 nucleotides read TGTGCCACCAGCAGATGGGGGAGCTCCTACAATGAGCAGTTCTTC. Translation: CATSRWGSSYNEQFF.

The chain links TRBV20-1 to TRBJ1-1; 8 bases are shared with TRBD1. CDR3 length: 15 amino acids. Germline V gene lookup returns CDR1 DFQATT and CDR2 SNEGSKA (reference sequence). V gave up 6 bases and J gave up 1 base; unmatched junction bases: 10. In DNA form, the CDR3 reads TGCAGTGCATCCGGACAGGGAGCGGGGAACACTGAAGCTTTCTTT. It codes for CSASGQGAGNTEAFF.

This clonotype was observed a single time. This chain connects TRBV30 to TRBJ1-1; D gene uncertain. Germline V gives CDR1 GTSNPN, CDR2 SVGIG (reference sequence). Trimming left V 3 bases short and J 3 bases short, with 8 bases between. The CDR3 extends over 12 amino acids. The CDR3 bases are TGTGCCTGGAGGACCGTAGACACTGAAGCTTTCTTT. Translated: CAWRTVDTEAFF. Full variable domain (missing parts from reference TRBV30 and TRBJ1-1): SQTIHQWPATLVQPVGSPLSLECTVEGTSNPNLYWYRQAAGRGLQLLFYSVGIGQISSEVPQNLSASRPQDRQFILSSKKLLLSDSGFYLCAWRTVDTEAFFGQGTRLTVV.

The gene calls are TRBV6-5 and TRBJ1-5; D not resolved. This CDR3 has 13 amino acids. The V gene lost 0 bases and the J gene lost 4 bases, with 4 bases spanning the gap. Germline V CDR1 and CDR2: MNHEY, SVGAGI. CDR3 protein: CASSYSRNQPQHF. The CDR3 DNA sequence: TGTGCCAGCAGTTACTCGCGAAATCAGCCCCAGCATTTT.

The chain carries TRBV20-1 and TRBJ1-5; unclear D gene. The germline V and J ends were trimmed by 1 base and 6 bases, with 10 bases remaining between them. This CDR3 spans 13 amino acids. Germline-derived CDR1 and CDR2 are DFQATT and SNEGSKA (reference sequence). The CDR3 DNA reads TGCAGTGCTAGAGGGTCAGAGGCTCAGCCCCAGCATTTT. Its protein product is CSARGSEAQPQHF.

This clonotype was counted a few times. The chain joins TRBV4-2 to TRBJ1-6, with 8 bases identical to TRBD1. From germline, CDR1 is LGHNA and CDR2 YNFKEQ. The CDR3 consists of 14 residues. V lost 1 base and J lost 10; bases outside the gene matches: 3. CDR3 DNA: TGTGCCAGCAGCCAAGGGACAGGGAGGTCACCCCTCCACTTT. Translating gives CASSQGTGRSPLHF.

This clonotype was observed a handful of times. The rearrangement joins TRBV20-1 to TRBJ2-1; 8 bases are shared with TRBD2. Germline V gene sequence: CDR1 DFQATT, CDR2 SNEGSKA (reference sequence). This CDR3 region has 13 residues. Germline trimming cut 2 bases from V and 8 bases from J; bases unmatched to any gene: 5. Written as DNA, the CDR3 is TGCAGTGCTAGACTAGCGGGTTGGGATGAGCAGTTCTTC. Protein product: CSARLAGWDEQFF.

The chain carries TRBV20-1 and TRBJ2-3, with 10 nucleotides matching TRBD2. This CDR3 has 15 amino acids. Per germline, CDR1 DFQATT and CDR2 SNEGSKA (reference sequence). The CDR3 nucleotides are TGCCAGCCCAGCGGGAGGGGTTGGCGCACAGATACGCAGTATTTT. Translated, it gives CQPSGRGWRTDTQYF.

The chain uses TRBV28 and TRBJ1-2; D may be TRBD1 (6 bases). Deletions cut 5 bases from V and 5 bases from J, with 18 bases between. The V gene's germline CDR1 is MDHEN and CDR2 SYDVKM. The CDR3 loop spans 15 amino acids. The CDR3 sequence: CASSPQDRPVYGYTF. The CDR3, as DNA: TGTGCCAGCAGTCCGCAGGACAGACCCGTTTATGGCTACACCTTC.

This chain uses TRBV20-1 with TRBJ2-5; 13 positions agree with TRBD2. V lost 5 bases and J lost 4; bases outside the gene matches: 7. The CDR3 is 15 residues long. Germline-derived CDR1 and CDR2 are DFQATT and SNEGSKA (reference sequence). CDR3 sequence: CSAATSGRARETQYF. The CDR3 region has the DNA TGCAGTGCTGCCACTAGCGGGAGGGCCAGAGAGACCCAGTACTTC.

The chain is built from TRBV20-1 and TRBJ2-1; perhaps TRBD2 as D (6 bases). Germline V gives CDR1 DFQATT, CDR2 SNEGSKA (reference sequence). CDR3 length: 16 residues. Deletions cut 5 bases from V and 9 bases from J, with 26 bases between. CDR3: CSALLGGSVPRREQFF. The CDR3 DNA sequence: TGCAGTGCTCTACTCGGGGGTAGCGTACCACGACGTGAGCAGTTCTTC.

This clonotype was seen a few times. V usage is TRBV27 and J usage is TRBJ1-1; no reliable D call. The V end was cut by 8 bases, the J end by 0 bases, with 22 bases between. The CDR3 has 17 amino acids. Germline assignment: CDR1 MNHEY and CDR2 SMNVEV (reference sequence). The CDR3 loop reads CASAYLWRVGMNTEAFF. In DNA, the CDR3 is TGTGCCAGCGCTTACCTTTGGAGGGTGGGTATGAACACTGAAGCTTTCTTT.

The chain is built from TRBV6-2 or TRBV6-3 and TRBJ2-7; D may be TRBD2 (6 bases). Trimming cost V 0 bases and J 0 bases, with 15 bases left between them. Germline CDR1 MNHEY, CDR2 SVGEGT. The CDR3 loop spans 17 amino acids. The CDR3 loop is CASSYSPTSRSSYEQYF. CDR3 bases: TGTGCCAGCAGTTACTCTCCGACTAGTAGGAGCTCCTACGAGCAGTACTTC.

The CDR3 nucleotides read TGCAGTGCTAGAGATTATCGGGCAGGGATCGGGACCCAGTACTTC. Translation: CSARDYRAGIGTQYF. The chain carries TRBV20-1 and TRBJ2-5; tentatively, D is TRBD1 (5 bases). This CDR3 has 15 residues. V lost 0 bases, J lost 7 bases, and 18 bases lay in between. CDR1 and CDR2 from the germline V gene are DFQATT and SNEGSKA (reference sequence).